The 29 T cell receptor beta chains reported below all come from one sample, sequenced in a study of blood T cell repertoires in COVID-19. Libraries were prepared by immunoSEQ multiplex PCR; TCRdb keeps only in-frame clonotypes and omits some of them. The table has about 190,000 clones, roughly four fifths seen once. The sample comprised peripheral blood. Receptors were obtained from a man younger than 45 with active or convalescent COVID-19.

The chain is built from TRBV24-1 and TRBJ2-5; D is perhaps TRBD2 (6 bases). The CDR3 consists of 16 residues. V was shortened by 1 base and J by 5 bases, with 16 bases between the two germline ends. CDR1 is KGHDR, CDR2 SFDVKD, per germline. The CDR3 DNA reads TGTGCCACCAGTGATTTTAGCGGCCGATTTCGGGAGACCCAGTACTTC. It encodes CATSDFSGRFRETQYF.

The rearrangement uses TRBV14 and TRBJ1-1; D might be TRBD1 (6 bases). Germline loops: CDR1 SGHDN, CDR2 FVKESK. V gave up 5 bases and J gave up 0 bases, with 13 bases separating them. The CDR3 loop spans 15 amino acids. The DNA of the CDR3 is TGTGCCAGCAGCAGGACCACAGGGTTGAACACTGAAGCTTTCTTT. It yields the protein CASSRTTGLNTEAFF.

Only a few counts were recorded for this clone. Here the CDR3 reads CASSYSMAESYEQYV. CDR3 nucleotide sequence: TGTGCCAGCAGTTACTCAATGGCGGAATCCTACGAGCAGTACGTC. The gene calls are TRBV6-2 or TRBV6-3 and TRBJ2-7, with D unresolved. This CDR3 contains 15 residues. Trimming took 0 bases from V and 1 from J, leaving 10 bases between them. CDR1 is MNHEY, CDR2 SVGEGT, per germline.

V and J are TRBV5-6 and TRBJ1-1; 11 bases fit TRBD1. The germline V gene encodes CDR1 SGHDT and CDR2 YYEEEE. The CDR3 extends over 16 amino acids. With 4 bases clipped from V and 1 base from J, the junction kept 6 bases outside the gene matches. This CDR3 is CASSTGQGAANTEAFF. CDR3 sequence (DNA): TGTGCCAGCAGCACCGGACAGGGGGCGGCGAACACTGAAGCTTTCTTT.

As concerns this clone: One end of the junction varies from germline; a read error may be responsible. This chain joins TRBV6-5 and TRBJ2-7; 10 bases are shared with TRBD1. The CDR3 contains 13 residues. Germline V gives CDR1 MNHEY, CDR2 SVGAGI. The CDR3 is CASIYRGTGASYF. The CDR3 nucleotides read TGTGCCAGCATTTACCGCGGGACAGGGGCCTCGTACTTC.

The chain couples TRBV7-9 to TRBJ1-1; D might be TRBD1 (6 bases). Germline assignment: CDR1 SEHNR and CDR2 FQNEAQ (reference sequence). The CDR3 length is 15 residues. The V end was cut by 4 bases, the J end by 3 bases, with 15 bases between. The CDR3 nucleotides read TGTGCCAGCAGCTCACCGGGGCCAGGGGACACTGAAGCTTTCTTT. Amino acids: CASSSPGPGDTEAFF.

The V and J genes are TRBV25-1 and TRBJ2-5, with 10 bases identical to TRBD1. Germline CDR1 is MGHDK and CDR2 is SYGVNS. V lost 2 bases to trimming and J lost 4 bases; unmatched junction nucleotides: 7. CDR3 length: 16 residues. The CDR3 DNA reads as TGTGCCAGCAGTGAAGGGACAGGGGTGAAGGGAGAGACCCAGTACTTC. Translating it yields CASSEGTGVKGETQYF. Based on the CDR3 plus reference TRBV25-1 and TRBJ2-5, the full variable domain is EADIYQTPRYLVIGTGKKITLECSQTMGHDKMYWYQQDPGMELHLIHYSYGVNSTEKGDLSSESTVSRIRTEHFPLTLESARPSHTSQYLCASSEGTGVKGETQYFGPGTRLLVL.

This rearrangement joins TRBV28 to TRBJ1-2; weak D call: TRBD1 (5 bases). The germline V and J ends were trimmed by 8 bases and 8 bases, with 24 bases remaining between them. Germline V gene sequence: CDR1 MDHEN, CDR2 SYDVKM. The CDR3 loop spans 15 amino acids. DNA for the CDR3: TGTGCCAGCCCGTCAACCACAGGAGACCTGAGAGGCTACACCTTC. Translated: CASPSTTGDLRGYTF.

This sequence joins TRBV3-1 (or the pseudogene TRBV3-2) and TRBJ2-7, with 9 bases lining up with TRBD2. CDR3 length: 17 residues. Germline V gene data show CDR1 as LGHDT and CDR2 as YNNKEL (reference sequence). V gave up 4 bases and J gave up 3 bases; unmatched junction bases: 13. This chain's CDR3 is CASSRLLSGRSFYEQYF. CDR3 nucleotides: TGTGCCAGCAGCCGCTTACTGAGCGGGAGGTCATTCTACGAGCAGTACTTC.

This chain links TRBV14 with TRBJ2-1, with 9 bases fitting TRBD1. The V segment lost 4 bases and the J segment 7 bases; nucleotides outside the gene matches: 11. The CDR3 runs 16 residues. Germline V gene data show CDR1 as SGHDN and CDR2 as FVKESK. CDR3 sequence reads: CASSPYTGTGMNEQFF. CDR3 nucleotide sequence: TGTGCCAGCAGCCCATACACCGGGACAGGGATGAATGAGCAGTTCTTC.

This rearrangement joins TRBV30 to TRBJ2-1; D gene unclear. Trimming stripped 8 bases from V and 0 bases from J, with 11 bases between. This CDR3 has 13 residues. The V gene's germline CDR1 is GTSNPN and CDR2 SVGIG (reference sequence). The CDR3 region is CAMEKSSYNEQFF. As DNA, the CDR3 is TGTGCCATGGAGAAGAGCTCCTACAATGAGCAGTTCTTC.

The V gene is TRBV5-8, the J gene TRBJ1-2, with 8 bases that match TRBD1. The CDR3 is made up of 16 amino acids. Germline trimming cut 4 bases from V and 2 bases from J; bases unmatched to any gene: 10. CDR1 and CDR2 from the germline V gene are SGHTS and YDEGEE. The CDR3 bases are TGTGCCAGCAGCCCCCAGACAGGGGTCTTAAACTATGGCTACACCTTC. It translates to CASSPQTGVLNYGYTF.

The gene calls are TRBV7-6 and TRBJ1-1; no reliable D call. The V gene's germline CDR1 is SGHVS and CDR2 FNYEAQ. V lost 3 bases and J 8 bases, leaving 13 bases between the germline ends. The CDR3 is 13 residues long. CDR3 nucleotide sequence: TGTGCCAGCAGCTTCTCACCCTGGAGGGAAGCTTTCTTT. It is translated as CASSFSPWREAFF.

The CDR3 loop reads CASSEDSNYGYTF. As DNA, the CDR3 is TGTGCCAGCAGTGAGGACAGTAACTATGGCTACACCTTC. The chain combines TRBV6-4 with TRBJ1-2, with D perhaps matching TRBD1 (6 bases). Trimming took off 3 bases at V and 1 base at J, with 6 bases between the two ends. CDR3 length equals 13 residues. Per the germline V gene, CDR1 is MRHNA and CDR2 is SNTAGT.

This chain joins TRBV3-1 (or the pseudogene TRBV3-2) and TRBJ1-1, with 7 bases aligning to TRBD1. The junction had 7 bases not matched to a gene; V was cut back by 7 bases and J by 2 bases. The CDR3 sequence is 14 residues long. Germline CDR1 and CDR2: LGHDT and YNNKEL (reference sequence). CDR3 in DNA: TGTGCCAGCATGGATGGGACAGTAAACACTGAAGCTTTCTTT. Encoded protein: CASMDGTVNTEAFF.

The sample holds a few counts of this clone. Other DNA sequences of this sample code for an identical CDR3. DNA for the CDR3: TGTGCCAGCACGCCAGGGAACTATGGCTACACCTTC. Its protein product is CASTPGNYGYTF. This chain joins TRBV6-5 and TRBJ1-2; a weak D match, TRBD1 (5 bases). CDR3 length equals 12 residues. Germline-derived CDR1 and CDR2 are MNHEY and SVGAGI. V was clipped by 7 bases and J by 2 bases, with 8 bases between them.

This clone was detected only a few times. This chain uses TRBV5-5 with TRBJ2-7; the match to TRBD1 covers 11 bases. V was clipped by 0 bases and J by 0 bases; unmatched bases: 5. The CDR3 runs to 17 residues. Germline CDR1 is SGHKS and CDR2 is YYEKEE (reference sequence). DNA for the CDR3: TGTGCCAGCAGCTTGGTGGGACAGGGGGGCCCCTCCTACGAGCAGTACTTC. Translated, it gives CASSLVGQGGPSYEQYF.

This rearrangement joins TRBV19 to TRBJ1-2; a possible D gene is TRBD1 (6 bases). The germline gives CDR1 LNHDA, CDR2 SQIVND (reference sequence). The CDR3 is 13 amino acids. V lost 4 bases to trimming and J lost 9 bases, with 15 bases between them. The CDR3 protein is CASSTLSTGSYTF. DNA for the CDR3: TGTGCCAGTAGTACCCTCTCCACAGGGAGCTACACCTTC. Using reference TRBV19 and TRBJ1-2 for the parts outside the CDR3, the full variable domain is DGGITQSPKYLFRKEGQNVTLSCEQNLNHDAMYWYRQDPGQGLRLIYYSQIVNDFQKGDIAEGYSVSREKKESFPLTVTSAQKNPTAFYLCASSTLSTGSYTFGSGTRLTVV.

This chain joins TRBV28 and TRBJ1-5, with D possibly being TRBD1 (5 bases). The V end was cut by 2 bases, the J end by 1 base, with 15 bases between. The V gene's germline CDR1 is MDHEN and CDR2 SYDVKM. This CDR3 region has 17 residues. This CDR3 is CASSLRYGGVSNQPQHF. The CDR3, as DNA: TGTGCCAGCAGTTTACGGTACGGGGGGGTGAGCAATCAGCCCCAGCATTTT.

This clone was seen once. The chain joins TRBV6-6 to TRBJ1-5, with TRBD1 matching over 9 bases. This CDR3 contains 14 residues. Germline CDR1 and CDR2: MNHNY and SVGAGI (reference sequence). V lost 7 bases and J lost 7; bases outside the gene matches: 8. CDR3 residues: CASKPRQGVQPQHF. For the CDR3, the DNA is TGTGCCAGCAAACCCCGACAGGGGGTCCAGCCCCAGCATTTT.

The CDR3 here is CSASNPGLATGDEQFF. DNA for the CDR3: TGCAGTGCTAGTAACCCGGGACTAGCAACTGGCGATGAGCAGTTCTTC. The chain links TRBV20-1 to TRBJ2-1, with 9 positions matching TRBD2. The CDR3 spans 16 residues. Germline values: CDR1 DFQATT, CDR2 SNEGSKA (reference sequence). The V gene end was trimmed by 3 bases and the J gene end by 8 bases; junction bases not matched to a gene: 14.

The chain couples TRBV2 to TRBJ2-7; TRBD2 agrees at 8 bases. J lost 6 bases, V lost 6 bases, and 16 bases had no gene match. The CDR3 runs 16 residues. Germline V gives CDR1 SNHLY, CDR2 FYNNEI. CDR3 nucleotide sequence: TGTGCCAGCAGCGGAGGGGGTAATAGCGGGATGGGCGAGCAGTACTTC. This translates into CASSGGGNSGMGEQYF.

The V and J genes are TRBV6-5 and TRBJ2-7, with D unclear. The V gene's germline CDR1 is MNHEY and CDR2 SVGAGI. This CDR3 comprises 13 residues. Trimming took 6 bases from V and 0 from J, leaving 9 bases between them. CDR3 region: CASRAAISYEQYF. CDR3 DNA: TGTGCCAGCAGGGCCGCAATCTCCTACGAGCAGTACTTC.

The V call is TRBV4-1, the J call TRBJ2-5; maybe TRBD2 (7 bases). This CDR3 has 15 residues. The germline V gene encodes CDR1 MGHRA and CDR2 YSYEKL. V gave up 0 bases and J gave up 5 bases, with 13 bases separating them. CDR3 coding DNA: TGCGCCAGCAGCCAAGATCGTACGGGGGGCGAGACCCAGTACTTC. It yields the protein CASSQDRTGGETQYF.

Only a few counts were recorded for this clone. This sequence joins TRBV27 and TRBJ1-4; a possible D gene is TRBD1 (6 bases). Germline V CDR1 and CDR2: MNHEY, SMNVEV (reference sequence). This CDR3 is built from 13 residues. Trimming removed 6 bases at V and 5 bases at J, with 10 bases between. The chain's CDR3 is CASSGTRNEKLFF. The CDR3 DNA sequence: TGTGCCAGCAGCGGGACACGAAATGAAAAACTGTTTTTT.

In nucleotides, the CDR3 is TGCGCCAGCAGCTCCGGGGGGACTGCCCAAGAGACCCAGTACTTC. This encodes CASSSGGTAQETQYF. J is TRBJ2-5 and V is TRBV5-1; TRBD2 agrees at 7 bases. With 3 bases clipped from V and 1 base from J, the junction kept 6 bases outside the gene matches. The CDR3 has 15 amino acids. From germline, CDR1 is SGHRS and CDR2 YFSETQ.

The genes are TRBV5-8 and TRBJ2-1; no reliable D call. Trimming shortened V by 1 base and J by 4 bases, and 15 bases separated the two germline ends. Germline assignment: CDR1 SGHTS and CDR2 YDEGEE. This CDR3 spans 16 amino acids. CDR3 sequence reads: CASSLIAHVLYNEQFF. The DNA of the CDR3 is TGTGCCAGCAGCTTGATCGCGCACGTCCTTTACAATGAGCAGTTCTTC.

This clone occurred once. The chain recombines TRBV5-6 with TRBJ2-1; 9 bases are a match to TRBD2. Losses at the gene ends were 2 bases for V and 8 bases for J; bases not matched to a gene: 14. The CDR3 sequence is 17 residues long. Germline lookup yields CDR1 SGHDT and CDR2 YYEEEE. The CDR3 loop is CASSFDAAGGLTDEQFF. The CDR3 DNA is TGTGCCAGCAGCTTCGACGCGGCGGGAGGGCTTACCGATGAGCAGTTCTTC.

The chain recombines TRBV29-1 with TRBJ1-2; 10 bases fit TRBD1. The CDR3 totals 13 residues. With V trimmed by 7 bases and J by 2 bases, 4 bases remained unmatched. In germline, CDR1 is SQVTM, CDR2 ANQGSEA. This CDR3 is CSAPGQGNYGYTF. In nucleotides, the CDR3 is TGCAGCGCTCCGGGACAGGGGAACTATGGCTACACCTTC.